This T cell receptor beta chain is from a study of CD8 T cells in Susac syndrome. TCR beta from blood CD8+ and CD4+ T cells was sequenced. TEMRA cells were enriched by FACS, and CD4+ and CD8+ T cells were negatively isolated. When the RNA was reverse transcribed, random hexamers were used with an input of roughly 0.45 to 1 ug. MiXCR, run by TCRdb on the immunoSEQ multiplex PCR reads, gives a single entry per CDR3 protein. The table records around 280,000 distinct CDR3 sequences, 80% to 90% of them present only once. Germline V gene lookup returns CDR1 SGHRS and CDR2 YFSETQ. The CDR3 contains 19 residues. After removal of 4 bases from V and 2 bases from J, the junction contained 16 bases not matched to a gene.

The receptor comes from a human donor with multiple sclerosis. The specimen sequenced was CD8+ T cells from PBMCs. This chain joins TRBV5-1 and TRBJ2-7, with 12 bases identical to TRBD2. Here the CDR3 reads CASSPYETRTSGDTYEQYF. The CDR3 region has the DNA TGCGCCAGCAGCCCATACGAGACGCGGACTAGCGGGGACACCTACGAGCAGTACTTC.